The clone carrying this TCR beta chain has more than one count but fewer than ten. Its antigen is not known. Germline V lookup: CDR1 SGHNT, CDR2 YYREEE (reference sequence). This CDR3 comprises 16 residues. The V segment lost 4 bases and the J segment 3 bases; nucleotides outside the gene matches: 5. The source of the sample is a study of Ad26.COV2.S vaccination and SARS-CoV-2 variants. Study overall: Enrollment placed the donor in the COV1001 Ad26.COV2.S trial arm. Administration of Ad26.COV2.S was intramuscular, either once or twice 56 days apart. Study findings and constraints: Similar non-spike TCR breadth was seen in vaccine and placebo recipients.

Sequenced by immunoSEQ multiplex PCR; TCRdb stores in-frame clones only, minus some. This sample has over 400,000 clones, with around 92% found just once. Treatment described: about 20 received Ad26.COV2.S at low or high dose, single or two shots; about 5 received placebo; per-sample allocation not given. Day 63 after the first vaccine or placebo injection was the time point for sampling. Adults aged 18-55 years in Boston included the donor. This sequence joins TRBV5-4 and TRBJ1-3; TRBD1 matches 12 bases. This receptor was taken from a person aged 18-60 years who received the Ad26.COV2.S COVID-19 vaccine or a placebo. The sequenced sample was peripheral blood, obtained in a trial of Ad26.COV2.S vaccine versus placebo. CDR3 protein: CASSPGTGGIGNTIYF. The CDR3 coding sequence is TGTGCCAGCAGCCCCGGGACAGGGGGCATTGGAAACACCATATATTTT.